This T cell receptor beta chain was captured in a study of T-cell reconstitution after alpha-beta-depleted transplantation in children. The V end was cut by 3 bases, the J end by 0 bases, with 12 bases between. This CDR3 has 16 residues. Germline assignment: CDR1 SEHNR and CDR2 FQNEAQ (reference sequence). This clonotype was detected only a few times. It was with unique molecular identifiers that the TCRbeta library was prepared. TCRdb re-analysed the PCR reads in MiXCR, keeping a single row per CDR3 protein. The sample has about 510,000 distinct CDR3 sequences, over 10% seen once. The chain links TRBV7-9 to TRBJ2-1; D is possibly TRBD2 (5 bases). The sample was PBMCs, mostly from graft donor cells, taken 180 days after TCRalphabeta/CD19-depleted stem cell transplant. The receptor comes from a female patient aged 2-9 years who had a stem cell transplant for aplastic anemia, so the T cells may come from the graft donor. The CDR3 nucleotides read TGTGCCAGCAGCTTGGTAGAGAGGGCCTCCTACAATGAGCAGTTCTTC. Amino acids: CASSLVERASYNEQFF.